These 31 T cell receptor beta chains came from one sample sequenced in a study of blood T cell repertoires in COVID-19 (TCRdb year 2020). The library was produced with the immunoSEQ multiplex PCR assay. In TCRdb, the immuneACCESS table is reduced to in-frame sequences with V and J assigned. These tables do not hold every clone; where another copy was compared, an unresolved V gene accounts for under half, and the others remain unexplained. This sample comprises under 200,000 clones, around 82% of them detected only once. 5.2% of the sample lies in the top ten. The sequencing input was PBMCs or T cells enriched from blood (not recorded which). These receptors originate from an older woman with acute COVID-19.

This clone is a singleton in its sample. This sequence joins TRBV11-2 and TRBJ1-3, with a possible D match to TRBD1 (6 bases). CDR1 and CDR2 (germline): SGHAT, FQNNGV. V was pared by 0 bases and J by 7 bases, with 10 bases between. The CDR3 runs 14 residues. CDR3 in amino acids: CASSLEVRGNTIYF. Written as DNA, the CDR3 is TGTGCCAGCAGCTTAGAAGTCAGGGGTAACACCATATATTTT. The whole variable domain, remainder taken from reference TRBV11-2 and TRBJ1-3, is EAGVAQSPRYKIIEKRQSVAFWCNPISGHATLYWYQQILGQGPKLLIQFQNNGVVDDSQLPKDRFSAERLKGVDSTLKIQPAKLEDSAVYLCASSLEVRGNTIYFGEGSWLTVV.

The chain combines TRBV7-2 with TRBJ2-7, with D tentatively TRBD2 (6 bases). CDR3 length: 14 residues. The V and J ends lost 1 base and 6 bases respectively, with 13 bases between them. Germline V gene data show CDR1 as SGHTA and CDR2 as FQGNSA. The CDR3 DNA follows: TGTGCCAGCAGCTTAGGCCAGCGGGCGGGCGAGCAGTACTTC. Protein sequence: CASSLGQRAGEQYF.

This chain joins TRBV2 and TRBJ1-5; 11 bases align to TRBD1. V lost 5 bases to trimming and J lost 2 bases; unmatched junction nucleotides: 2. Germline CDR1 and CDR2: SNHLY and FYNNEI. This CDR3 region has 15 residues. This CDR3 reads CASSRDRGGNQPQHF. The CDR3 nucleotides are TGTGCCAGCAGTAGGGACAGGGGGGGCAATCAGCCCCAGCATTTT.

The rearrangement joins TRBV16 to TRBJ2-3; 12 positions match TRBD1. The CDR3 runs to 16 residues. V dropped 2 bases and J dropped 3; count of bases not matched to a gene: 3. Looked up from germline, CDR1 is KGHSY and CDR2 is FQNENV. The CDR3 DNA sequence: TGTGCCAGCAGCCAAGGGACAGGGGGCAGGACAGATACGCAGTATTTT. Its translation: CASSQGTGGRTDTQYF.

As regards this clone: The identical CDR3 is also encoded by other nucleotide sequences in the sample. CDR3: CASSPQGGYGYTF. CDR3 in DNA: TGTGCCAGCAGCCCACAGGGGGGCTATGGCTACACCTTC. The gene calls are TRBV12-3 or TRBV12-4 and TRBJ1-2; 8 positions agree with TRBD1. The CDR3 contains 13 residues. Losses at the gene ends were 6 bases for V and 4 bases for J; bases not matched to a gene: 4.

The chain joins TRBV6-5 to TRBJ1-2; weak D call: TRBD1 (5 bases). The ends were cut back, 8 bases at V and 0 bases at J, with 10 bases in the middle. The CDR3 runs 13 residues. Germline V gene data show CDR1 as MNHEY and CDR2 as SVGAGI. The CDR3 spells CASGAEANYGYTF. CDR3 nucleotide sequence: TGTGCCAGCGGGGCGGAAGCTAACTATGGCTACACCTTC.

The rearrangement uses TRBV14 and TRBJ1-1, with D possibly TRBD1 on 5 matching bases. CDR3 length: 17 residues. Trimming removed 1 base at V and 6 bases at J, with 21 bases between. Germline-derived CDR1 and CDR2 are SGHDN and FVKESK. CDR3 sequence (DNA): TGTGCCAGCAGCCAAGTGGGACTACCCATAAGGTACTCTGAAGCTTTCTTT. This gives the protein CASSQVGLPIRYSEAFF.

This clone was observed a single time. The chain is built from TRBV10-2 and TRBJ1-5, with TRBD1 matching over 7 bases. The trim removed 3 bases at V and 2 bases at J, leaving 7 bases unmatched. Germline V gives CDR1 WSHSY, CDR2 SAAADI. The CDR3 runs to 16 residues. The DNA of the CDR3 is TGCGCCAGCAGTGAATGGACAGGACGGGGCAATCAGCCCCAGCATTTT. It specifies CASSEWTGRGNQPQHF.

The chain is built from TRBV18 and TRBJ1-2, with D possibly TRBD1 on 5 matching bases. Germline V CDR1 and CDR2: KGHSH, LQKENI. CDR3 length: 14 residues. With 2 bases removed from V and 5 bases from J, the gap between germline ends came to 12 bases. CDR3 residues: CASSPGQGPYGYTF. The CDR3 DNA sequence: TGTGCCAGCTCACCAGGGCAGGGCCCGTATGGCTACACCTTC.

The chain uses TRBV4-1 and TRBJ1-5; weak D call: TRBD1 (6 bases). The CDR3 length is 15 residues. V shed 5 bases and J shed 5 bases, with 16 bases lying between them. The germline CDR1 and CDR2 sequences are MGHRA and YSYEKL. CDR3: CASSTKTGLHQPQHF. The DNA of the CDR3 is TGCGCCAGCAGCACCAAGACAGGATTGCATCAGCCCCAGCATTTT.

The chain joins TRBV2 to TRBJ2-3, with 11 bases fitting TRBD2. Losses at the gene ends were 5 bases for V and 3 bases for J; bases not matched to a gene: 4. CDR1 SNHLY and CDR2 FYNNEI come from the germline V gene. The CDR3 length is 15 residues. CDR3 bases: TGTGCCAGCAGTCCCTGGACTAGCGGGACAGATACGCAGTATTTT. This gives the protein CASSPWTSGTDTQYF.

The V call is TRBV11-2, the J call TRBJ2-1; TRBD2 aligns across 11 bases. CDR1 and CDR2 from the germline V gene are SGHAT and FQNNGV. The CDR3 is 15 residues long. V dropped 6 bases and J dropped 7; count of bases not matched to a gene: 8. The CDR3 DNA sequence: TGTGCCAGCAGAAGTCTAGCGGGAGGTTTAAATGAGCAGTTCTTC. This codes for CASRSLAGGLNEQFF.

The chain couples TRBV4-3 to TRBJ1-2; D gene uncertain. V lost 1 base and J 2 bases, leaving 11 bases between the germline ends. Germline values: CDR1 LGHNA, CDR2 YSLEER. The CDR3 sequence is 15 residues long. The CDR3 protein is CASSQGLEGNYGYTF. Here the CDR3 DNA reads TGCGCCAGCAGCCAAGGATTGGAGGGCAACTATGGCTACACCTTC.

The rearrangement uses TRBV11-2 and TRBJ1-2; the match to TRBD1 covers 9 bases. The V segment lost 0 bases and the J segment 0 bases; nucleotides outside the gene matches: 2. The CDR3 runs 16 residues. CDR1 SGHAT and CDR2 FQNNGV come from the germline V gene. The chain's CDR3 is CASSLDRTGANYGYTF. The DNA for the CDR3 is TGTGCCAGCAGCTTAGATCGGACAGGGGCTAACTATGGCTACACCTTC.

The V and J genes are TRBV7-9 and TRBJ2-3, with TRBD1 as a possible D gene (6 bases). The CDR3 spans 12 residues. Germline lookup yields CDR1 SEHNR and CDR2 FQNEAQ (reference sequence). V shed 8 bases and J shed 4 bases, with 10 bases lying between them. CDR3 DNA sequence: TGTGCCAGCGGGGGCGGGTCAGATACGCAGTATTTT. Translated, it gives CASGGGSDTQYF.

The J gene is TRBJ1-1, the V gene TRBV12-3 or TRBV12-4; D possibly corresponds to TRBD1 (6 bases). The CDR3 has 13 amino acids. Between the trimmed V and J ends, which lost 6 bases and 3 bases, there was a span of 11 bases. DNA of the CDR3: TGTGCCAGCAGAAGTGCAGGGGACACTGAAGCTTTCTTT. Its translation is CASRSAGDTEAFF.

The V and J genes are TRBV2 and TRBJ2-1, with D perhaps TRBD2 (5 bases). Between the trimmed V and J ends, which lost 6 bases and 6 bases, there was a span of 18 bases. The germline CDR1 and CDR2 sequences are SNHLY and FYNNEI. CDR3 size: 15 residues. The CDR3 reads CASRRDITGFNEQFF. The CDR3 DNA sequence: TGTGCCAGCAGGCGAGATATTACGGGGTTCAATGAGCAGTTCTTC.

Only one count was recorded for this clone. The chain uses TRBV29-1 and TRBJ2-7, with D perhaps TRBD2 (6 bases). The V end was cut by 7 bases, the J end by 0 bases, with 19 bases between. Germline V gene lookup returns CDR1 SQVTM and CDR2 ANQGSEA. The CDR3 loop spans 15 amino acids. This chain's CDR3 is CSAVPGSGISYEQYF. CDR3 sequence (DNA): TGCAGCGCCGTCCCGGGTAGCGGTATCTCCTACGAGCAGTACTTC.

CDR3 sequence: CASSPDRVMSGELFF. CDR3 sequence (DNA): TGCGCCAGCAGTCCTGACAGGGTGATGAGCGGGGAGCTGTTTTTT. The rearrangement uses TRBV23-1 and TRBJ2-2, with 7 bases aligning to TRBD1. TRBV23-1 is given ORF status, its function remaining uncertain. This CDR3 comprises 15 residues. The ends lost 4 bases at V and 7 bases at J; junction bases unmatched: 9.

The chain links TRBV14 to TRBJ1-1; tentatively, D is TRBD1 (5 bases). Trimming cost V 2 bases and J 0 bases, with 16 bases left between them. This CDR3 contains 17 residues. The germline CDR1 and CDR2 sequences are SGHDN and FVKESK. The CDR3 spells CASSQRQGPRMNTEAFF. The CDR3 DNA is TGTGCCAGCAGCCAAAGGCAGGGTCCTCGGATGAACACTGAAGCTTTCTTT.

DNA of the CDR3: TGTGCCAGCAGCAAGACACGGGGTGCGGTTCAGGTAGAAGGGAACTATGGCTACACCTTC. Amino acid sequence: CASSKTRGAVQVEGNYGYTF. The chain carries TRBV21-1 and TRBJ1-2. TRBV21-1 is a pseudogene. CDR3 length equals 20 residues.

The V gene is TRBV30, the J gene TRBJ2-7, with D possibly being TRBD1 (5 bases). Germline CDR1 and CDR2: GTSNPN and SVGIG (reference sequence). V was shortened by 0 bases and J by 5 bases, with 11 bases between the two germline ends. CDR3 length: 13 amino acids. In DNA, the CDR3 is TGTGCCTGGAGTGTGCGCTGGGGCCACGAGCAGTACGTC. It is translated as CAWSVRWGHEQYV.

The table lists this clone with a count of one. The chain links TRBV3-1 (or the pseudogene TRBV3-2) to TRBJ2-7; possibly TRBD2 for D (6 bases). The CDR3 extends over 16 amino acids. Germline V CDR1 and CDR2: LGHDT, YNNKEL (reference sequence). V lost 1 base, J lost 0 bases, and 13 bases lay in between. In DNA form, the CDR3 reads TGTGCCAGCAGCCAAGTGTCAGCGGGTATCTCCTACGAGCAGTACTTC. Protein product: CASSQVSAGISYEQYF.

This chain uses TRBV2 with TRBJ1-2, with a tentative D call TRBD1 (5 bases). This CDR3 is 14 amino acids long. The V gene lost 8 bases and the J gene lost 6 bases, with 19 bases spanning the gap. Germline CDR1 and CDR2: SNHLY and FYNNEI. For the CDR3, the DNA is TGTGCCAGCCAAGGGGCTGGGGGGTACGATGGCTACACCTTC. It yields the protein CASQGAGGYDGYTF.

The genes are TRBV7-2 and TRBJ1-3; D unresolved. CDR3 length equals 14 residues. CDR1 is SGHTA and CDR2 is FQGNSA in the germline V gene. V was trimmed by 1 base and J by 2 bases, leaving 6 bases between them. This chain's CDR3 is CASSLVQTGNTIYF. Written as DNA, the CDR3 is TGTGCCAGCAGCTTAGTACAGACTGGAAACACCATATATTTT.

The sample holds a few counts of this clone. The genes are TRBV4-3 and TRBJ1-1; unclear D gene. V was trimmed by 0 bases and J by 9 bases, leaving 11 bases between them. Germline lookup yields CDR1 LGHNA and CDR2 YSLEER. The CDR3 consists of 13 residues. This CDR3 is CASSQDRQAKAFF. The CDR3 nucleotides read TGCGCCAGCAGCCAAGATCGGCAGGCAAAAGCTTTCTTT.

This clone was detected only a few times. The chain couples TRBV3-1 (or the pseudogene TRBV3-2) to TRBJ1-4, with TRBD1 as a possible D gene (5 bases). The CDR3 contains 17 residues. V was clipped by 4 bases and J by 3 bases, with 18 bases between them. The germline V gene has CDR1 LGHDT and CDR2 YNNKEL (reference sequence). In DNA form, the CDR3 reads TGTGCCAGCAGCCCGTACAGGAGCCTGGCGGCTAATGAAAAACTGTTTTTT. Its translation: CASSPYRSLAANEKLFF.

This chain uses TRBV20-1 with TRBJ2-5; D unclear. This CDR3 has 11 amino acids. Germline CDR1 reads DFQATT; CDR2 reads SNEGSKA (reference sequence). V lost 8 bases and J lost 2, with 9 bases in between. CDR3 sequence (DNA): TGCAGTCCTATCAGTCAAGAGACCCAGTACTTC. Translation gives CSPISQETQYF.

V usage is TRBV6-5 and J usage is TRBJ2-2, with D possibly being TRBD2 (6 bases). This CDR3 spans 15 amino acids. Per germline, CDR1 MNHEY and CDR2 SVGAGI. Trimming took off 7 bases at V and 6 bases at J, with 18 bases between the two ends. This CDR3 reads CASNKRPGVAGELFF. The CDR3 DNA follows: TGTGCCAGCAACAAAAGGCCGGGGGTAGCCGGGGAGCTGTTTTTT.

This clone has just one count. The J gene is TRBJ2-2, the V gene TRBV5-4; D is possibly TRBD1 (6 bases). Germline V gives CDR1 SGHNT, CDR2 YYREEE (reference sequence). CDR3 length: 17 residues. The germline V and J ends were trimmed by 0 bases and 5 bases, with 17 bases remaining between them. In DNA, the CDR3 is TGTGCCAGCAGCTTGGCGGGTTTGGCAGGGGTGACCGGGGAGCTGTTTTTT. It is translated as CASSLAGLAGVTGELFF.

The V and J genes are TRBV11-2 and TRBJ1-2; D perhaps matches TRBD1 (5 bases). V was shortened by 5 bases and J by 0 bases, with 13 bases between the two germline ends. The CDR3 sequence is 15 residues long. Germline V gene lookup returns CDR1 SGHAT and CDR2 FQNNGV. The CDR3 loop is CASSTVPGTNYGYTF. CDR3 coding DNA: TGTGCCAGCAGCACCGTACCAGGGACTAACTATGGCTACACCTTC. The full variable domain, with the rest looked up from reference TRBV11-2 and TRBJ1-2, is EAGVAQSPRYKIIEKRQSVAFWCNPISGHATLYWYQQILGQGPKLLIQFQNNGVVDDSQLPKDRFSAERLKGVDSTLKIQPAKLEDSAVYLCASSTVPGTNYGYTFGSGTRLTVV.